This T cell receptor (beta chain) is from a study of glioma-infiltrating T cells after dendritic cell vaccination (dated by TCRdb to about 2016). In terms of the full investigation: A cohort of 15 or so glioblastoma patients from Phase I and II dendritic cell vaccination trials was included, of whom 9 were newly diagnosed and 6 had recurrent disease. Between the early 2000s and the early 2010s, patients were given autologous tumor lysate-pulsed dendritic cell vaccination. The vaccine consisted of monocyte-derived dendritic cells cultured less than 9 days with IL-4 and GM-CSF, then pulsed overnight with autologous tumor lysate. Three intradermal dendritic cell vaccine injections were administered to patients at biweekly intervals in the arm below the axilla. In glioblastoma patients vaccinated with dendritic cells, deep sequencing of TCR beta CDR3 regions served to measure tumor-infiltrating lymphocyte content and to compare repertoires between tumor and blood. TCR sequencing metrics, including TIL content and tumor-blood repertoire overlap, were correlated with survival after dendritic cell vaccination.

General findings and caveats noted by the study authors: TCR clonality showed no direct relationship with survival, which suggests that a diverse polyclonal response may be important. The cohort was small and heterogeneous, with few patients having full blood and tumor sets and even fewer initial-recurrent tumor pairs. Higher estimated pretreatment TIL content predicted longer time to progression and overall survival after dendritic cell vaccination. The TCR overlap response model with three groups was called speculative and said to need prospective validation.

Clipping removes 4 bases from V and 3 bases from J, with 3 as the unmatched junction base count. From the cysteine up to the phenylalanine, the CDR3 has a length of 14 residues. Of the read, only the CDR3 DNA is kept; its 42 bases are in frame from base 1. Via the germline V gene, CDR1 is MNHNS and CDR2 SASEGT. This sample's time point label indicates: after dendritic cell vaccination, including at tumor progression/relapse. Patients were selected for having adequate residual fresh-frozen tumor tissue and more than two years of available survival data. Although molecular status otherwise differed among the glioblastoma patients, no patient had an isocitrate dehydrogenase mutation. PBMC were collected before vaccination, two weeks after the third vaccination, and at tumor progression if tumor progression occurred. Genomic DNA was extracted with the Qiagen DNeasy Blood extraction Kit. Using the immunoSEQ assay, TCRB CDR3 regions were amplified from approximately 2.1 micrograms of genomic DNA, or from all available DNA when less than that was on hand. For multiplex PCR, 60 forward primers for TCR V beta segments and 13 reverse primers for J beta segments were used. To estimate reads per starting template, synthetic control templates were spiked into each sample at limiting dilution. Reads of 87 bp were generated by sequencing on the Illumina HiSeq System. The authors processed their data as follows. PCR and sequencing errors were removed by a nearest neighbor algorithm that merged closely related sequences. TCR overlap was defined as the percentage of unique tumor TCR beta sequences that were also found in the peripheral blood of the same patient. TCRdb mirrors the immuneACCESS table, restricted to in-frame sequences. Some clones are absent from its copies; in checked studies, under half trace to an unresolved V gene, and the reason for the others is unknown. The D gene and trimming were derived from the DNA, and the V and J assignments and clone size from that table. The sample data list 72,000 or so clones, and about nine tenths of these were observed just once. About 2.3% of the sample is taken by the ten largest.

Points on this clone: What this receptor recognizes is not known. Per-nucleotide qualities are absent, and no much larger clonotype sits a single base away.

This TCR was sampled from a human donor with glioblastoma. The chain is assembled from TRBV6-1 and TRBJ2-1, with 7 bases in between that match TRBD1. The sample was blood, taken after dendritic cell vaccination. The DNA is as follows: TGTGCCAGCAGTGTCCGGGACAGCTACAATGAGCAGTTCTTC. Translated, it gives CASSVRDSYNEQFF.